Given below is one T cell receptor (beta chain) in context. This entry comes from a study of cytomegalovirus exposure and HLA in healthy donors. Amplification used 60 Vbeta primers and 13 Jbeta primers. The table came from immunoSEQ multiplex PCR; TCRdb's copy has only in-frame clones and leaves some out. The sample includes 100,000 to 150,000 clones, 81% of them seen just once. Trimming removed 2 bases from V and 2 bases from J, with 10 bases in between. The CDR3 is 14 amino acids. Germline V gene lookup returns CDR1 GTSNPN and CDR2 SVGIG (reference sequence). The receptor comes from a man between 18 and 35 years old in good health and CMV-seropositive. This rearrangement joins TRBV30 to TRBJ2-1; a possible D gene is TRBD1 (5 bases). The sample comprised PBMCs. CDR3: CAWSRTRTYNEQFF. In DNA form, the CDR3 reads TGTGCCTGGAGTAGGACAAGAACCTACAATGAGCAGTTCTTC.